This T cell receptor beta chain was sequenced during a study of blood T cell repertoires in COVID-19. CDR3 size: 16 residues. Germline CDR1 is MDHEN and CDR2 is SYDVKM. Trimming removed 2 bases from V and 9 bases from J; junction bases left unmatched: 10. In the source study's methods: For nucleated cells, counts were estimated from reference gene primer amplification. The assay was immunoSEQ multiplex PCR, and TCRdb's table has in-frame clones only and misses some. The DNA was the basis for D and trimming; V, J and clone size are from that table. Here the sample spans about 78,000 clones, about 89% being singletons.

This chain joins TRBV28 and TRBJ1-6, with 7 bases lining up with TRBD1. This clonotype originated in a man aged 50 to 60 with active or convalescent COVID-19. The sequencing input was peripheral blood. CDR3 residues: CASSLRQGGYGSPLHF. The CDR3 region has the DNA TGTGCCAGCAGTTTAAGACAGGGCGGTTATGGTTCACCCCTCCACTTT.